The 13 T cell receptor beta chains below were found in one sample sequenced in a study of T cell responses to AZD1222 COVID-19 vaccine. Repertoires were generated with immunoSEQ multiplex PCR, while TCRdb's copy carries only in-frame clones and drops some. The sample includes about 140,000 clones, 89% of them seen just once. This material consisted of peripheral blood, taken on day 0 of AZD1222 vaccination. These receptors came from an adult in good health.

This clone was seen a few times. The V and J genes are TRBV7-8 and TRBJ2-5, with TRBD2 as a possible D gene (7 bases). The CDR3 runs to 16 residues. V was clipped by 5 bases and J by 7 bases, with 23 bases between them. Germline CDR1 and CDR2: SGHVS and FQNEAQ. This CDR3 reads CASSPWRGGGLVTQYF. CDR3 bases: TGTGCCAGCAGCCCCTGGAGGGGGGGCGGGTTGGTGACCCAGTACTTC.

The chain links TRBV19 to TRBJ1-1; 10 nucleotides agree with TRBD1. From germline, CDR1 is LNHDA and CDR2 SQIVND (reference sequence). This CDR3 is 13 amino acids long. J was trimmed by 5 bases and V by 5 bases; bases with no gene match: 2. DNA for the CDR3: TGTGCCAGTAGTTCGGACAGGGGGACTGAAGCTTTCTTT. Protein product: CASSSDRGTEAFF.

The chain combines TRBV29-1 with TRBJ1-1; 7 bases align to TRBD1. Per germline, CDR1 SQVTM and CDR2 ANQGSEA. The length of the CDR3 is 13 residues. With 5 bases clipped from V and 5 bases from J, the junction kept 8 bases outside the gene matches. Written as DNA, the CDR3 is TGCAGCGTTCCTGGACAGGCGACTACTGAAGCTTTCTTT. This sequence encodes CSVPGQATTEAFF.

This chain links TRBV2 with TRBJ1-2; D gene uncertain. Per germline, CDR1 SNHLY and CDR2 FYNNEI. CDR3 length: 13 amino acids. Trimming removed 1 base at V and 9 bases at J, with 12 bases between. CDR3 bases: TGTGCCAGCAGTGAAGAGGCTACCCCCCGCTACACCTTC. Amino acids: CASSEEATPRYTF.

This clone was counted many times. The CDR3 DNA reads TGCGCCAGCAGTCAATCAAAACAGGGGAGCATGAACACTGAAGCTTTCTTT. This codes for CASSQSKQGSMNTEAFF. The V and J genes are TRBV23-1 and TRBJ1-1, with 7 positions matching TRBD1. Being an ORF, TRBV23-1 has a function that is uncertain. Unmatched junction bases numbered 7, after V lost 0 bases and J lost 0 bases. CDR3 length: 17 residues.

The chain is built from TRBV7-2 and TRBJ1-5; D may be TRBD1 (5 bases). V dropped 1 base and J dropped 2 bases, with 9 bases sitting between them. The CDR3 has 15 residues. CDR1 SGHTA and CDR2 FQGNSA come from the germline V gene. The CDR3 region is CASSLDTGGNQPQHF. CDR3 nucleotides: TGTGCCAGCAGCTTAGATACAGGAGGCAATCAGCCCCAGCATTTT.

The chain's CDR3 is CASTLSGGAYEQYF. The CDR3 bases are TGTGCCAGCACCCTTAGCGGGGGGGCGTACGAGCAGTACTTC. The chain links TRBV7-2 to TRBJ2-7; TRBD2 matches 11 bases. Germline V CDR1 and CDR2: SGHTA, FQGNSA. This CDR3 contains 14 residues. Trimming removed 7 bases from V and 4 bases from J; junction bases left unmatched: 6.

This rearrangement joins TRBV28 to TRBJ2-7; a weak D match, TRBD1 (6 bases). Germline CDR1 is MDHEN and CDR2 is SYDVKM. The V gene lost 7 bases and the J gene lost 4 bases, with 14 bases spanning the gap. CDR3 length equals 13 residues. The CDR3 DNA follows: TGTGCCAGCACCGAAGGGGGTGGGTACGAGCAGTACTTC. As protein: CASTEGGGYEQYF.

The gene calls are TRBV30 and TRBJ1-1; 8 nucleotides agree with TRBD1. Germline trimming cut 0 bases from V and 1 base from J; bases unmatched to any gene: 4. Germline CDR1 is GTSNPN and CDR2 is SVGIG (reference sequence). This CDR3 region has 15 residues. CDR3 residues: CAWSVYGQGNTEAFF. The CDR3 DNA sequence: TGTGCCTGGAGTGTATATGGACAGGGGAACACTGAAGCTTTCTTT.

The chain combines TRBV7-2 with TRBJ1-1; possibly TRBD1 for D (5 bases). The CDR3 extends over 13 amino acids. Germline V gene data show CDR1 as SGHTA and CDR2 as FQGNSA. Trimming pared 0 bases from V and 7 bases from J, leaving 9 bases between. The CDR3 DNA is TGTGCCAGCAGCTTAGCAGGGGTTCTTGAAGCTTTCTTT. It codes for CASSLAGVLEAFF.

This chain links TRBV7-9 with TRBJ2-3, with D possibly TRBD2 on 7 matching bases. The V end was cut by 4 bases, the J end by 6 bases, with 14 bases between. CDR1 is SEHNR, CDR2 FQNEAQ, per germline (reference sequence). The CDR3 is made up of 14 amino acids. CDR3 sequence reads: CASSSRGRGDTQYF. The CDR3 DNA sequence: TGTGCCAGCAGCTCCCGGGGGCGGGGGGATACGCAGTATTTT.

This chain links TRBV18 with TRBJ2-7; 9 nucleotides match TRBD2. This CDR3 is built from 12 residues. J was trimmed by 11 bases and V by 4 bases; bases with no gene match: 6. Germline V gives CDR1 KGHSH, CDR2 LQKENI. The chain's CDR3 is CASSLDRLAEYF. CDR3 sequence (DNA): TGTGCCAGCTCACTTGACAGACTAGCGGAGTACTTC.

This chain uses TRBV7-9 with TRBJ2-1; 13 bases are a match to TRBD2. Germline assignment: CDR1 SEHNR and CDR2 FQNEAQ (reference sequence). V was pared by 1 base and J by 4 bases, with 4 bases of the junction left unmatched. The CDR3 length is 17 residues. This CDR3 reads CASSLEGTSGAYNEQFF. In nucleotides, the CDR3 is TGTGCCAGCAGCTTAGAAGGGACTAGCGGGGCTTACAATGAGCAGTTCTTC.